The text below deals with one T cell receptor (beta chain). Clones were sequenced by immunoSEQ multiplex PCR, and TCRdb holds only the in-frame ones, with some missing. The sample has about 110,000 clones; around 90% are singletons. There are 14 residues in the CDR3. The V gene lost 7 bases and the J gene lost 0 bases, with 10 bases spanning the gap. Per the germline V gene, CDR1 is LGHDT and CDR2 is YNNKEL (reference sequence). These data originate in a study of T cell responses to AZD1222 COVID-19 vaccine. This rearrangement joins TRBV3-1 (or the pseudogene TRBV3-2) to TRBJ1-3, with a possible D match to TRBD1 (6 bases). This material consisted of peripheral blood, taken 28 days after the second AZD1222 dose. This TCR derives from an adult who received the AZD1222 COVID-19 vaccine. CDR3 bases: TGTGCCAGCATTGCAGGGGACTCTGGAAACACCATATATTTT. Translating gives CASIAGDSGNTIYF.